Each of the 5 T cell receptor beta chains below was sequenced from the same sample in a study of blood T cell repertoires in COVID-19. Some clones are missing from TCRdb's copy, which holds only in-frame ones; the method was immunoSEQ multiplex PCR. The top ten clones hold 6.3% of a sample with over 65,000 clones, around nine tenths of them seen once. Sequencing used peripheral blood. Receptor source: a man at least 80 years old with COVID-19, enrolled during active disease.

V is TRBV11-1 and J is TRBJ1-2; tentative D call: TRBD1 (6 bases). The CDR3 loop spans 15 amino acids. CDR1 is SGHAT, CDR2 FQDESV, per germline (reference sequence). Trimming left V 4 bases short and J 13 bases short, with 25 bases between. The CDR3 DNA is TGTGCCAGCAGCTCGCAGGGGACGGGCGACGGCTTTCTCACCTTC. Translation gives CASSSQGTGDGFLTF.

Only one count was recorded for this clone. The CDR3 reads CATSYGGTLNSPLHF. The CDR3 DNA sequence: TGTGCCACCAGCTACGGGGGAACCCTTAATTCACCCCTCCACTTT. This sequence joins TRBV15 and TRBJ1-6, with D possibly being TRBD1 (5 bases). Germline CDR1 and CDR2: LNHNV and YYDKDF (reference sequence). The CDR3 runs to 15 residues. V lost 5 bases and J 6 bases, leaving 14 bases between the germline ends.

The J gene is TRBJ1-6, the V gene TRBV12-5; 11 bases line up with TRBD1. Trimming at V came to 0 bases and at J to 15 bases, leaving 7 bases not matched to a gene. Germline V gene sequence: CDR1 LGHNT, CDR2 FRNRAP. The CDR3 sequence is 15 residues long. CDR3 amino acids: CASGLVQGTGGLLHF. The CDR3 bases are TGTGCTAGTGGTTTGGTACAGGGGACAGGGGGTCTCCTCCACTTT.

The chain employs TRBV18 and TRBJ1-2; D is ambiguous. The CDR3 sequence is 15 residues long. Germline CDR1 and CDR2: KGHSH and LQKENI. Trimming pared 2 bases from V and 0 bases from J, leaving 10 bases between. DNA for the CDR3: TGTGCCAGCTCACCAGGGCAGACCCCTAACTATGGCTACACCTTC. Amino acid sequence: CASSPGQTPNYGYTF.

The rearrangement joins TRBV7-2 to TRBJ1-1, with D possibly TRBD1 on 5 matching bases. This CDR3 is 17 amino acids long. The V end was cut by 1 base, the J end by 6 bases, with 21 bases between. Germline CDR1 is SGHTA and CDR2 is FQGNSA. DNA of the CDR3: TGTGCCAGCAGCTTAGTAGGATCGCGGGGGAGTAGCGCTGAAGCTTTCTTT. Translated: CASSLVGSRGSSAEAFF.